This TCR beta chain was recorded in a study of T-cell memory formation after mild COVID-19. TCRdb reprocessed the 5' RACE reads via MiXCR and lists one record per CDR3 protein. The table shows about 120,000 distinct CDR3 sequences, with roughly 15% occurring only once. The germline V and J ends were trimmed by 6 bases and 1 base, with 12 bases remaining between them. The CDR3 runs to 14 residues. V and J are TRBV12-3 or TRBV12-4 and TRBJ1-1; D remains ambiguous. This clonotype was sampled from an adult woman who had mild COVID-19 (a few samples of this study predate the infection). Cell type and time point are not known. Sequencing was carried out using PBMCs or a T cell subset sorted from them (not recorded which). The CDR3: CASRGPEGNTEAFF. CDR3 coding DNA: TGTGCCAGCAGGGGTCCGGAGGGGAACACTGAAGCTTTCTTT.